Following are 19 T cell receptor beta chains from one sample sequenced in a study of response to subunit inactivated influenza vaccine. From the RT-PCR reads, TCRdb called clonotypes with MiXCR, one entry per CDR3 protein. Of roughly 710,000 distinct CDR3 sequences in the sample, about 14% were seen once. This specimen consisted of PBMCs from blood, obtained 14 to 15 days before vaccination. These receptors all stem from a man in his forties or fifties who received an inactivated influenza vaccine.

This clonotype was seen more than once but under ten times. The chain uses TRBV20-1 and TRBJ2-7, with D possibly being TRBD1 (6 bases). Germline loops: CDR1 DFQATT, CDR2 SNEGSKA (reference sequence). The CDR3 runs 12 residues. V lost 0 bases and J 7 bases, leaving 10 bases between the germline ends. The DNA of the CDR3 is TGCAGTGCTAGAGACCTAGGACAGGAGCAGTACTTC. Translated, it gives CSARDLGQEQYF.

This chain joins TRBV28 and TRBJ2-4; TRBD2 agrees at 11 bases. The CDR3 runs 14 residues. Germline assignment: CDR1 MDHEN and CDR2 SYDVKM. The V segment lost 5 bases and the J segment 9 bases; nucleotides outside the gene matches: 6. The DNA for the CDR3 is TGTGCCAGCAGTCCGCTAGCGGGGGGTTCCATTCAGTACTTC. This sequence encodes CASSPLAGGSIQYF.

In this sample, this clonotype turned up many times. V usage is TRBV28 and J usage is TRBJ1-2, with 7 bases aligning to TRBD1. The CDR3 is 12 amino acids. Losses at the gene ends were 5 bases for V and 4 bases for J; bases not matched to a gene: 1. Germline loops: CDR1 MDHEN, CDR2 SYDVKM. The CDR3 here is CASSNRGYGYTF. The CDR3 nucleotides are TGTGCCAGCAGTAACAGGGGCTATGGCTACACCTTC.

The chain is built from TRBV20-1 and TRBJ2-7; TRBD2 matches 9 bases. Germline V gene lookup returns CDR1 DFQATT and CDR2 SNEGSKA (reference sequence). CDR3 size: 12 residues. CDR3 coding DNA: TGCAGCGTGACTAGCGGAAGATACGAGCAGTACTTC. Its protein product is CSVTSGRYEQYF.

The J gene is TRBJ2-7, the V gene TRBV7-8; the D is unclear. Trimming cost V 1 base and J 0 bases, with 19 bases left between them. The germline gives CDR1 SGHVS, CDR2 FQNEAQ. The CDR3 is 18 residues long. CDR3 in amino acids: CASSLGRLGDLPSYEQYF. The CDR3 nucleotides read TGTGCCAGCAGCTTAGGAAGATTGGGCGACTTACCCTCCTACGAGCAGTACTTC.

J is TRBJ2-7 and V is TRBV29-1; D gene unclear. The V and J ends lost 4 bases and 2 bases respectively, with 12 bases between them. Germline values: CDR1 SQVTM, CDR2 ANQGSEA. The CDR3 runs 13 residues. As DNA, the CDR3 is TGCAGCGTTGGATTGGACGGTACCTACGAGCAGTACTTC. Protein sequence: CSVGLDGTYEQYF.

This clonotype appeared a few times. The chain has TRBV15 and TRBJ2-3; D perhaps matches TRBD1 (5 bases). The ends were cut back, 3 bases at V and 2 bases at J, with 12 bases in the middle. The V gene's germline CDR1 is LNHNV and CDR2 YYDKDF (reference sequence). CDR3 length equals 15 residues. The CDR3 DNA reads TGTGCCACCAGCAGGGAGACAGTGGTCACAGATACGCAGTATTTT. It yields the protein CATSRETVVTDTQYF.

Many counts were recorded for this clonotype. The J gene is TRBJ1-1, the V gene TRBV12-3 or TRBV12-4; 8 nucleotides line up with TRBD1. With 3 bases clipped from V and 0 bases from J, the junction kept 3 bases outside the gene matches. This CDR3 spans 15 amino acids. As DNA, the CDR3 is TGTGCCAGCAGTTTGTACAGGGGGGTGAACACTGAAGCTTTCTTT. This gives the protein CASSLYRGVNTEAFF.

This clonotype was detected ten times or more. Here the CDR3 reads CSATRRGGFSSYEQYF. In DNA, the CDR3 is TGCAGTGCCACAAGGAGGGGGGGGTTTTCCTCCTACGAGCAGTACTTC. This sequence joins TRBV20-1 and TRBJ2-7; D is perhaps TRBD2 (7 bases). V lost 6 bases and J 0 bases, leaving 21 bases between the germline ends. Germline CDR1 DFQATT, CDR2 SNEGSKA (reference sequence). The CDR3 has 16 residues.

This clonotype was seen repeatedly, ten times or more. The chain joins TRBV6-2 or TRBV6-3 to TRBJ2-2; 10 bases fit TRBD1. The CDR3 is made up of 15 amino acids. Trimming took 6 bases from V and 6 from J; bases not matched to a gene: 7. CDR1 and CDR2 from the germline V gene are MNHEY and SVGEGT. The CDR3 here is CASSTTGGYSGELFF. The CDR3 bases are TGTGCCAGCAGCACGACAGGGGGCTATTCCGGGGAGCTGTTTTTT.

In this sample, this clonotype turned up a few times. CDR3 region: CASSPFPDRPYEQYF. In nucleotides, the CDR3 is TGTGCCAGCAGTCCATTCCCCGACAGACCCTACGAGCAGTACTTC. V is TRBV28 and J is TRBJ2-7; possibly TRBD1 for D (5 bases). Germline values: CDR1 MDHEN, CDR2 SYDVKM. This CDR3 is 15 amino acids long. V lost 5 bases and J lost 2, with 16 bases in between.

There are many counts of this clonotype. The V call is TRBV7-9, the J call TRBJ1-4, with D unresolved. V shed 5 bases and J shed 0 bases, with 7 bases lying between them. The V gene's germline CDR1 is SEHNR and CDR2 FQNEAQ (reference sequence). This CDR3 contains 14 residues. For the CDR3, the DNA is TGTGCCAGCAGCCCTACATCAACTAATGAAAAACTGTTTTTT. It yields the protein CASSPTSTNEKLFF.

The chain carries TRBV11-1 and TRBJ2-1; D may be TRBD2 (5 bases). Germline assignment: CDR1 SGHAT and CDR2 FQDESV (reference sequence). This CDR3 region has 17 residues. Trimming removed 5 bases from V and 0 bases from J, with 17 bases in between. In DNA, the CDR3 is TGTGCCAGCAGCCCGGCCTTGCGACTAAACTCCTACAATGAGCAGTTCTTC. Residues: CASSPALRLNSYNEQFF.

The chain links TRBV3-1 to TRBJ1-6; a weak D match, TRBD1 (5 bases). V gave up 8 bases and J gave up 2 bases, with 16 bases separating them. This CDR3 is 16 amino acids long. The germline V gene has CDR1 LGHDT and CDR2 YNNKEL (reference sequence). The CDR3 protein is CASARGTAAYNSPLHF. DNA for the CDR3: TGTGCCAGCGCCCGGGGCACAGCGGCCTATAATTCACCCCTCCACTTT.

This clonotype was picked up many times. The rearrangement joins TRBV6-5 to TRBJ2-3, with 10 bases identical to TRBD1. This CDR3 has 15 amino acids. J was trimmed by 4 bases and V by 2 bases; bases with no gene match: 3. Germline CDR1 is MNHEY and CDR2 is SVGAGI. The chain's CDR3 is CASSYPTGGPDTQYF. The DNA for the CDR3 is TGTGCCAGCAGTTACCCGACAGGGGGCCCAGATACGCAGTATTTT.

The chain is built from TRBV9 and TRBJ2-3; 8 bases are shared with TRBD2. Trimming took 1 base from V and 8 from J; bases not matched to a gene: 9. Germline values: CDR1 SGDLS, CDR2 YYNGEE. The CDR3 consists of 15 residues. The CDR3 is CASSVNLAGLATQYF. In DNA, the CDR3 is TGTGCCAGCAGCGTAAACCTAGCGGGTCTAGCTACGCAGTATTTT.

This clonotype occurred a few times. The V call is TRBV6-1, the J call TRBJ1-5; D is undetermined. Per the germline V gene, CDR1 is MNHNS and CDR2 is SASEGT. This CDR3 contains 13 residues. Trimming removed 6 bases from V and 0 bases from J, with 6 bases in between. CDR3 sequence reads: CASRENSNQPQHF. As DNA, the CDR3 is TGTGCCAGCAGAGAGAATAGCAATCAGCCCCAGCATTTT.

The rearrangement uses TRBV11-2 and TRBJ2-1, with 10 nucleotides matching TRBD1. Germline lookup yields CDR1 SGHAT and CDR2 FQNNGV. V dropped 4 bases and J dropped 10; count of bases not matched to a gene: 22. This CDR3 has 19 amino acids. CDR3 region: CASSSHTLVGDRGGREQFF. The CDR3 region has the DNA TGTGCCAGCAGCTCCCATACCCTTGTGGGGGACAGGGGTGGTCGGGAGCAGTTCTTC. The entire variable domain, with the rest obtained from reference TRBV11-2 and TRBJ2-1, is as follows: EAGVAQSPRYKIIEKRQSVAFWCNPISGHATLYWYQQILGQGPKLLIQFQNNGVVDDSQLPKDRFSAERLKGVDSTLKIQPAKLEDSAVYLCASSSHTLVGDRGGREQFFGPGTRLTVL.

This clonotype was recorded a few times. V is TRBV4-2 and J is TRBJ1-5; TRBD1 is a possible D gene (6 bases). The germline gives CDR1 LGHNA, CDR2 YNFKEQ. Trimming cost V 0 bases and J 2 bases, with 23 bases left between them. This CDR3 contains 20 residues. This CDR3 reads CASSQDPITGPGFGNQPQHF. The CDR3 region has the DNA TGTGCCAGCAGCCAAGATCCCATTACAGGGCCGGGGTTTGGCAATCAGCCCCAGCATTTT.